The clone carrying this TCR beta chain was found once. The sample originates from a study of T cell changes during pregnancy in multiple sclerosis. Germline CDR1 MNHNY, CDR2 SVGAGI (reference sequence). The CDR3 runs 15 residues. V lost 5 bases, J lost 4 bases, and 8 bases stayed unmatched. TCRdb's table, derived via immunoSEQ multiplex PCR, lists solely in-frame clones and lacks some. Of roughly 39,000 clones listed, almost 95% are singletons. The clonotype originates from a female donor with multiple sclerosis, enrolled in a pregnancy study. This specimen was CD4+ T cells from peripheral blood mononuclear cells, taken before pregnancy. The V call is TRBV6-6, the J call TRBJ1-5; TRBD1 matches at 7 bases. The CDR3 DNA follows: TGTGCCAGCAGTACGGCAGGGGGTGGGAATCAGCCCCAGCATTTT. This gives the protein CASSTAGGGNQPQHF.